Below, 15 T cell receptor beta chains from the same sample are listed, as sequenced in a study of blood T cell repertoires in COVID-19 (dated by TCRdb to about 2020). Libraries were constructed by the immunoSEQ multiplex PCR assay. The immuneACCESS repertoire file appears here via TCRdb, limited to in-frame rearrangements. These files lack a portion of the clones; in checked studies, under half of the deficit traces to unresolved V genes, and the cause of the others is not known. For this sample the table gives about 250,000 clones, of which about four fifths were detected only once. About 3.5% of the sample is in the top ten clones. Sequenced material: PBMCs or T cells enriched from blood (not recorded which). The receptor set was obtained from a man aged 50 to 60 who had recovered from COVID-19.

This sequence joins TRBV20-1 and TRBJ1-2; 7 bases map to TRBD1. Germline CDR1 is DFQATT and CDR2 is SNEGSKA (reference sequence). V shed 6 bases, J shed 7 bases, and the junction held 5 bases outside the gene matches. This CDR3 spans 11 amino acids. The CDR3: CSAQGQLGYTF. The DNA of the CDR3 is TGCAGTGCACAGGGGCAGCTTGGCTACACCTTC.

The chain is built from TRBV28 and TRBJ2-5, with TRBD2 identical over 8 bases. Germline V gives CDR1 MDHEN, CDR2 SYDVKM. The CDR3 totals 14 residues. V was clipped by 8 bases and J by 1 base; unmatched bases: 6. The CDR3 reads CASRGGGSQETQYF. In nucleotides, the CDR3 is TGTGCCAGCCGGGGGGGAGGGAGCCAAGAGACCCAGTACTTC.

The chain links TRBV10-2 to TRBJ2-3; tentative D call: TRBD2 (5 bases). V was pared by 3 bases and J by 10 bases, with 11 bases between. Germline CDR1 WSHSY, CDR2 SAAADI. The CDR3 has 12 amino acids. CDR3 nucleotide sequence: TGCGCCAGCAGTGAATCGACTAACTCGCAGTATTTT. The encoded protein is CASSESTNSQYF.

The chain carries TRBV7-8 and TRBJ2-1; 11 positions agree with TRBD2. Trimming removed 3 bases from V and 5 bases from J; junction bases left unmatched: 3. The CDR3 length is 15 residues. Germline CDR1 is SGHVS and CDR2 is FQNEAQ. The CDR3 protein is CASSFGLAGNNEQFF. In nucleotides, the CDR3 is TGTGCCAGCAGCTTTGGACTAGCGGGTAACAATGAGCAGTTCTTC.

This sequence joins TRBV10-3 and TRBJ2-4, with D maybe TRBD1 (6 bases). The CDR3 has 16 residues. Germline V gives CDR1 ENHRY, CDR2 SYGVKD. V shed 6 bases and J shed 6 bases, with 21 bases lying between them. In DNA, the CDR3 is TGTGCCATCAGGGACGCTAGCTCCCCACAGGGAAACATTCAGTACTTC. This gives the protein CAIRDASSPQGNIQYF.

This rearrangement joins TRBV11-3 to TRBJ2-2, with 11 bases matching TRBD2. The CDR3 loop spans 16 amino acids. Germline V CDR1 and CDR2: SGHNT, YENEEA. V dropped 3 bases and J dropped 3; count of bases not matched to a gene: 3. The CDR3 region has the DNA TGTGCCAGCAGCTTGGTAGCGGGGGGGTACACCGGGGAGCTGTTTTTT. Translation gives CASSLVAGGYTGELFF.

The chain links TRBV6-6 to TRBJ1-2; D might be TRBD1 (6 bases). This CDR3 has 14 amino acids. Germline values: CDR1 MNHNY, CDR2 SVGAGI (reference sequence). V lost 0 bases and J 4 bases, leaving 9 bases between the germline ends. CDR3 residues: CASSYSGRGYGYTF. Written as DNA, the CDR3 is TGTGCCAGCAGTTACTCGGGCAGGGGCTATGGCTACACCTTC.

The CDR3: CASSQDHPGGLAASYEQYF. As DNA, the CDR3 is TGCGCCAGCAGCCAAGATCACCCTGGGGGACTAGCGGCCTCCTACGAGCAGTACTTC. The chain couples TRBV4-3 to TRBJ2-7; the match to TRBD2 covers 11 bases. The V segment lost 0 bases and the J segment 0 bases; nucleotides outside the gene matches: 10. Germline assignment: CDR1 LGHNA and CDR2 YSLEER. CDR3 length: 19 residues.

This clone appeared once. V is TRBV19 and J is TRBJ2-1; D is unresolved. CDR3 length: 14 amino acids. V lost 4 bases to trimming and J lost 5 bases, with 12 bases between them. Germline CDR1 LNHDA, CDR2 SQIVND (reference sequence). CDR3 amino acids: CASSTGSRDNEQFF. As DNA, the CDR3 is TGTGCCAGTAGTACCGGGTCTCGGGACAATGAGCAGTTCTTC.

This clone is a singleton in its sample. The chain combines TRBV5-1 with TRBJ1-1, with D unclear. Germline V gene sequence: CDR1 SGHRS, CDR2 YFSETQ. The CDR3 extends over 16 amino acids. Deletions cut 0 bases from V and 1 base from J, with 13 bases between. The CDR3 DNA follows: TGCGCCAGCAGCTTGGAATCGCGTCCCTCGAACACTGAAGCTTTCTTT. As protein: CASSLESRPSNTEAFF. The full variable domain, rest sourced from reference TRBV5-1 and TRBJ1-1, is KAGVTQTPRYLIKTRGQQVTLSCSPISGHRSVSWYQQTPGQGLQFLFEYFSETQRNKGNFPGRFSGRQFSNSRSEMNVSTLELGDSALYLCASSLESRPSNTEAFFGQGTRLTVV.

This chain links TRBV2 with TRBJ1-5; D is uncertain. The CDR3 has 14 amino acids. Germline lookup yields CDR1 SNHLY and CDR2 FYNNEI. The germline V and J ends were trimmed by 7 bases and 4 bases, with 14 bases remaining between them. The CDR3 bases are TGTGCCAGCAAGGACTTCAATAGTAATCAGCCCCAGCATTTT. It translates to CASKDFNSNQPQHF. Variable domain in full (rest from reference TRBV2 and TRBJ1-5): EPEVTQTPSHQVTQMGQEVILRCVPISNHLYFYWYRQILGQKVEFLVSFYNNEISEKSEIFDDQFSVERPDGSNFTLKIRSTKLEDSAMYFCASKDFNSNQPQHFGDGTRLSIL.

The chain carries TRBV2 and TRBJ2-3, with 9 positions matching TRBD1. The CDR3 extends over 15 amino acids. Trimming took 6 bases from V and 8 from J; bases not matched to a gene: 12. Germline-derived CDR1 and CDR2 are SNHLY and FYNNEI. The CDR3 here is CASSRDRDGVGTQYF. The CDR3, as DNA: TGTGCCAGCAGCCGGGACAGGGATGGAGTTGGTACGCAGTATTTT.

The chain is built from TRBV2 and TRBJ2-5, with 7 bases identical to TRBD1. The CDR3 contains 13 residues. Germline V lookup: CDR1 SNHLY, CDR2 FYNNEI. V shed 7 bases, J shed 5 bases, and the junction held 7 bases outside the gene matches. The CDR3 here is CASTQTGTETQYF. For the CDR3, the DNA is TGTGCCAGCACTCAGACAGGGACGGAGACCCAGTACTTC.

The chain links TRBV29-1 to TRBJ1-2; D is ambiguous. The CDR3 is made up of 11 amino acids. CDR1 is SQVTM, CDR2 ANQGSEA, per germline. V dropped 7 bases and J dropped 8 bases, with 14 bases sitting between them. CDR3 amino acids: CSDETGRGYTF. The CDR3 nucleotides are TGCAGCGACGAAACGGGGAGGGGCTACACCTTC.

The rearrangement joins TRBV24-1 to TRBJ2-1, with 10 bases identical to TRBD2. The germline CDR1 and CDR2 sequences are KGHDR and SFDVKD. The CDR3 contains 16 residues. The trim removed 2 bases at V and 7 bases at J, leaving 7 bases unmatched. CDR3 coding DNA: TGTGCCACCAGTGATTACCCTAGCGGGAGTATGAATGAGCAGTTCTTC. Amino acid sequence: CATSDYPSGSMNEQFF.